A selection of T cell receptor beta chains follows, all from one sample in a study of shared clonotypes between healthy human individuals. Repertoires were generated with immunoSEQ multiplex PCR, while TCRdb's copy carries only in-frame clones and drops some. The profile shows about 2.5 million clones, roughly 90% of them singletons. Source material: naive CD4+ T cells from PBMCs. The origin of the receptors is a man between 18 and 35 years old in good health. Some clones in this sample may be carry-over from other donors' samples. Each CDR3 is given with its conserved first and last residue. D genes are given only for firm matches. For some rows the clone size is stated as once, few or many, or as a class when expanded; others skip it.

len,abundance,d_gene,v_gene,j_gene,CDR3nt,CDR3aa
13,NA,NA,TRBV10-3,TRBJ1-1,TGTGCCATCAGGGACACGACGAACACTGAAGCTTTCTTT,CAIRDTTNTEAFF
17,NA,TRBD2,TRBV7-2,TRBJ2-5,TGTGCCAGCAGCTTAGTTCGGGCGGGAGCGGGCCAAGAGACCCAGTACTTC,CASSLVRAGAGQETQYF
19,NA,TRBD2,TRBV9,TRBJ2-1,TGTGCCAGCAGCCACCGGGGACTAGCGGGGTCAAGCTCCTACAATGAGCAGTTCTTC,CASSHRGLAGSSSYNEQFF
13,NA,NA,TRBV18,TRBJ1-5,TGTGCCAGCTCACCGCCAGGCAATCAGCCCCAGCATTTT,CASSPPGNQPQHF
12,NA,NA,TRBV19,TRBJ1-2,TGTGCCAGTAAGGGGCGGAACTATGGCTACACCTTC,CASKGRNYGYTF
14,NA,NA,TRBV30,TRBJ2-6,TGTGCCTGGGACCTTAGAGCTGGGGCCAACGTCCTGACTTTC,CAWDLRAGANVLTF
13,NA,TRBD1,TRBV5-1,TRBJ2-7,TGCGCCAGCAGCAAACAGGGGGCGGGCGAGCAGTACTTC,CASSKQGAGEQYF
17,NA,TRBD1,TRBV18,TRBJ1-2,TGTGCCAGCTCACCACCGAACCGGGCAGGGGGTAACTATGGCTACACCTTC,CASSPPNRAGGNYGYTF
13,NA,NA,TRBV18,TRBJ1-2,TGTGCCAGCTCAGCCACAGGGAGCTATGGCTACACCTTC,CASSATGSYGYTF
14,NA,TRBD2,TRBV2,TRBJ2-3,TGTGCCAGCAGATTGACTAGCGCCACAGATACGCAGTATTTT,CASRLTSATDTQYF
14,NA,NA,TRBV11-2,TRBJ2-1,TGTGCCAGTCGGGGGGCCCCCCGGTACAATGAGCAGTTCTTC,CASRGAPRYNEQFF
14,NA,NA,TRBV28,TRBJ2-7,TGTGCCAGCAGGCGAGTTGAGACAGTCTACGAGCAGTACTTC,CASRRVETVYEQYF
15,NA,TRBD1,TRBV5-1,TRBJ2-3,TGCGCCAGCAGCCCCGGGACAGTGAACACAGATACGCAGTATTTT,CASSPGTVNTDTQYF
15,NA,NA,TRBV18,TRBJ2-5,TGTGCCAGCTCACCACCGCCGGCCAGGGTCGAGACCCAGTACTTC,CASSPPPARVETQYF
19,NA,NA,TRBV19,TRBJ1-5,TGTGCCAGTAGTATTACCAGGGCAGGGAGACTGTCTCTGAATCAGCCCCAGCATTTT,CASSITRAGRLSLNQPQHF
14,NA,NA,TRBV19,TRBJ1-2,TGTGCCAGTAGGCCCGGGGCAGGGAACTATGGCTACACCTTC,CASRPGAGNYGYTF
16,NA,NA,TRBV5-4,TRBJ2-7,TGTGCCAGCAGCTTGGCCTCGGTGGGAGGGGGCTACGAGCAGTACTTC,CASSLASVGGGYEQYF
14,NA,TRBD1,TRBV2,TRBJ1-2,TGTGCCAGCATAGGAGCAGGGGGCAACTATGGCTACACCTTC,CASIGAGGNYGYTF
15,NA,NA,TRBV5-1,TRBJ1-5,TGCGCCAGCAGCTTGGACCGGATAAGCAATCAGCCCCAGCATTTT,CASSLDRISNQPQHF
15,NA,TRBD1,TRBV7-3,TRBJ2-5,TGTGCCAGCAGCCTCGGAAGGGGGCCCGAGGAGACCCAGTACTTC,CASSLGRGPEETQYF
13,NA,NA,TRBV5-8,TRBJ1-1,TGTGCCAGCAGGTTTGACAGGAACACTGAAGCTTTCTTT,CASRFDRNTEAFF
16,NA,NA,TRBV11-2,TRBJ2-7,TGTGCCAGCAGCATAGCCCCGGGGCCAGATTTCTACGAGCAGTACTTC,CASSIAPGPDFYEQYF
19,NA,NA,TRBV28,TRBJ2-3,TGTGCCAGCAGTTTAGGACGGTTGGGCGGGGGCCCGCGCACAGATACGCAGTATTTT,CASSLGRLGGGPRTDTQYF
16,once,TRBD1,TRBV29-1,TRBJ2-4,TGCAGCGTTGAAGACCCATCCCGACAGGGTGGGAACATTCAGTACTTC,CSVEDPSRQGGNIQYF
14,NA,TRBD1,TRBV10-3,TRBJ1-1,TGTGCCATCCGCGACAGGGGCCCTAACACTGAAGCTTTCTTT,CAIRDRGPNTEAFF
13,once,NA,TRBV5-4,TRBJ2-5,TGTGCCAGCAGCTTGGAGACAGGGAGGGCCCAGTACTTC,CASSLETGRAQYF
19,NA,TRBD1,TRBV29-1,TRBJ1-5,TGCAGCGTTTACGTAATCCTGACGACAGGGGGCATCTCATTACAGCCCCAGCATTTT,CSVYVILTTGGISLQPQHF
15,NA,NA,TRBV19,TRBJ1-2,TGTGCCAGTAGTAGAAGGGGCCCCTCTAACTATGGCTACACCTTC,CASSRRGPSNYGYTF
15,once,TRBD1,TRBV7-3,TRBJ2-7,TGTGCCAGCAGCTTAAAAGGGACAGGGGGCTACGAGCAGTACTTC,CASSLKGTGGYEQYF
16,NA,TRBD2,TRBV11-2,TRBJ2-4,TGTGCCAGCAGCTTAGATCTAGCGGGAGGAAGAAACATTCAGTACTTC,CASSLDLAGGRNIQYF
14,NA,TRBD1,TRBV5-1,TRBJ2-2,TGCGCCAGCAGCCACGGGACAGGGCCCGGGGAGCTGTTTTTT,CASSHGTGPGELFF
13,NA,NA,TRBV2,TRBJ1-1,TGTGCCAGCAGTCGACAGGAGAACACTGAAGCTTTCTTT,CASSRQENTEAFF
15,NA,TRBD1,TRBV7-3,TRBJ1-4,TGTGCCAGCAGCACCCAGGGGGGCCTTAATGAAAAACTGTTTTTT,CASSTQGGLNEKLFF
19,NA,TRBD2,TRBV18,TRBJ2-3,TGTGCCAGCTCACCACGCAGGGGCGCGGGGCTAGCGGGAGTGGATACGCAGTATTTT,CASSPRRGAGLAGVDTQYF
13,NA,NA,TRBV30,TRBJ2-1,TGTGCCTGGAGTCAGGGCGCCTACAATGAGCAGTTCTTC,CAWSQGAYNEQFF
18,NA,TRBD2,TRBV5-1,TRBJ2-6,TGCGCCAGCAGCTCCCGGGGAGGGCCCTTCTCTGGGGCCAACGTCCTGACTTTC,CASSSRGGPFSGANVLTF
15,once,NA,TRBV7-6,TRBJ2-7,TGTGCCAGCAGCACCCCCGCCCGGGTCTCCTACGAGCAGTACTTC,CASSTPARVSYEQYF
11,NA,NA,TRBV30,TRBJ1-2,TGTGCCTGGAGTGCTGGATCGGGCTACACCTTC,CAWSAGSGYTF
12,NA,NA,TRBV19,TRBJ1-1,TGTGCCAGTAGTAGTATCCAGGGTGAAGCTTTCTTT,CASSSIQGEAFF
16,NA,TRBD2,TRBV7-2,TRBJ2-3,TGTGCCAGCAGCCCCCGACTAGCGGATTACACAGATACGCAGTATTTT,CASSPRLADYTDTQYF
13,NA,NA,TRBV27,TRBJ1-1,TGTGCCAGCAGGAGGGGTCTGGACACTGAAGCTTTCTTT,CASRRGLDTEAFF
15,once,TRBD1,TRBV7-2,TRBJ1-5,TGTGCCAGCAGCCCGGACAGGGGACGTTATCAGCCCCAGCATTTT,CASSPDRGRYQPQHF
13,NA,NA,TRBV7-8,TRBJ2-7,TGTGCCAGCAGCCCACCACGTTCACTCGAGCAGTACTTC,CASSPPRSLEQYF
17,NA,NA,TRBV5-4,TRBJ2-1,TGTGCCAGCAGCTTGCGCCCTAGGATCACCTCCTACAATGAGCAGTTCTTC,CASSLRPRITSYNEQFF
15,NA,TRBD2,TRBV9,TRBJ2-2,TGTGCCAGCAGCGTAGCTAGCGGGAGTACCGGGGAGCTGTTTTTT,CASSVASGSTGELFF